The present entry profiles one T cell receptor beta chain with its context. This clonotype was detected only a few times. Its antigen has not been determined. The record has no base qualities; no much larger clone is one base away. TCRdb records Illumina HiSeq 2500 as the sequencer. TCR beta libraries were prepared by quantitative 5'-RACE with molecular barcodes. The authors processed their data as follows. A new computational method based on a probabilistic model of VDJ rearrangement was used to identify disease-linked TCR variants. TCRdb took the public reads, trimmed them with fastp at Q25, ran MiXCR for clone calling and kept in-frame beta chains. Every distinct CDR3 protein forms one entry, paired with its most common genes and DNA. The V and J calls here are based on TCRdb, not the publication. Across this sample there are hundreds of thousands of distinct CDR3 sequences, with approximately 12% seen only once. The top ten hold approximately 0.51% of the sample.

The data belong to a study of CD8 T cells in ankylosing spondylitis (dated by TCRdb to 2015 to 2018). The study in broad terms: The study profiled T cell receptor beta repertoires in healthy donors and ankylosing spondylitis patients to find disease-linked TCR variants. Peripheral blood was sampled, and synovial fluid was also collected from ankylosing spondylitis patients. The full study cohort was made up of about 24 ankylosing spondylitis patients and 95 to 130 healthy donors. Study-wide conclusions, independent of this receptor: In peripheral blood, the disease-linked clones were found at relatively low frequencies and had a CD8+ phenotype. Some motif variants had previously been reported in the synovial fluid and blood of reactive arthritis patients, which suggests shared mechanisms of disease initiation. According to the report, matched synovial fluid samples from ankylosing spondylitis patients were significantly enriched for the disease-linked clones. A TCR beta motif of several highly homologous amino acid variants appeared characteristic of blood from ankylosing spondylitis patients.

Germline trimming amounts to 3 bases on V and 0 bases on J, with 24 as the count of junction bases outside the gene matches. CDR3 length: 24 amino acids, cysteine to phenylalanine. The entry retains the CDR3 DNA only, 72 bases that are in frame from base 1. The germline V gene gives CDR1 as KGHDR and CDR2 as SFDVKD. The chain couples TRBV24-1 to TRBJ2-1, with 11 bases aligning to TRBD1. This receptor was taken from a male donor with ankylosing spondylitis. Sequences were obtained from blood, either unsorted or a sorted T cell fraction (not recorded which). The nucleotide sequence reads TGTGCCACCAGTGATCACGGACAGGGGGCTAACGGACTACCACGAAAGAGCTCCTACAATGAGCAGTTCTTC. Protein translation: CATSDHGQGANGLPRKSSYNEQFF.